The 9 T cell receptor beta chains below were found in one sample sequenced in a study of blood T cells in healthy people across ages. Then a second PCR, running roughly 7 to 11 cycles, was carried out with a sample-barcoded 5' primer and a J-beta primer mix. In TCRdb, the 5' RACE reads were re-called with MiXCR into one record per CDR3 protein. Here the sample spans 1.5 million to 2 million distinct CDR3 sequences, roughly a third being singletons. The sample taken for sequencing was blood. Receptor source: a woman aged 25 to 39 in good health.

This clonotype was counted many times. The genes are TRBV29-1 and TRBJ2-3; D gene ambiguous. Germline assignment: CDR1 SQVTM and CDR2 ANQGSEA. CDR3 length: 13 amino acids. The ends were cut back, 4 bases at V and 6 bases at J, with 14 bases in the middle. CDR3 in amino acids: CSVVGSLGDTQYF. CDR3 nucleotide sequence: TGCAGCGTTGTAGGAAGTCTTGGGGATACGCAGTATTTT.

This clonotype was seen more than once but under ten times. This rearrangement joins TRBV4-2 to TRBJ1-1, with no clear D. The CDR3 is 15 amino acids. CDR1 and CDR2 from the germline V gene are LGHNA and YNFKEQ. Trimming shortened V by 4 bases and J by 0 bases, and 12 bases separated the two germline ends. The CDR3 is CASSPPRGVNTEAFF. DNA for the CDR3: TGTGCCAGCAGCCCCCCCCGGGGAGTGAACACTGAAGCTTTCTTT.

The gene calls are TRBV20-1 and TRBJ2-5; TRBD2 agrees at 7 bases. Looked up from germline, CDR1 is DFQATT and CDR2 is SNEGSKA (reference sequence). This CDR3 comprises 15 residues. Trimming took 8 bases from V and 1 from J; bases not matched to a gene: 13. The CDR3 DNA reads as TGCAGTCACGCGGGGGTTGGACGAAGCCAAGAGACCCAGTACTTC. Its protein is CSHAGVGRSQETQYF.

The chain couples TRBV27 to TRBJ2-7; TRBD2 might be the D (5 bases). The V and J ends lost 4 bases and 0 bases respectively, with 16 bases between them. CDR1 is MNHEY and CDR2 is SMNVEV in the germline V gene (reference sequence). The CDR3 loop spans 16 amino acids. CDR3 residues: CASSSRTRLSSYEQYF. Here the CDR3 DNA reads TGTGCCAGCAGTTCCCGGACTCGTCTAAGCTCCTACGAGCAGTACTTC.

This clonotype was counted only a few times. The genes are TRBV20-1 and TRBJ2-1; TRBD2 matches at 7 bases. The CDR3 length is 15 residues. Trimming at V came to 7 bases and at J to 12 bases, leaving 21 bases not matched to a gene. Germline-derived CDR1 and CDR2 are DFQATT and SNEGSKA (reference sequence). The CDR3 sequence: CSGQERGLPILGQFF. The DNA of the CDR3 is TGCAGTGGTCAGGAGCGGGGACTACCCATTCTAGGGCAGTTCTTC.

This clonotype was counted at least ten times. This rearrangement joins TRBV27 to TRBJ1-6; 9 bases are a match to TRBD1. This CDR3 is 15 amino acids long. With 4 bases clipped from V and 9 bases from J, the junction kept 7 bases outside the gene matches. The germline V gene encodes CDR1 MNHEY and CDR2 SMNVEV (reference sequence). The CDR3 DNA follows: TGTGCCAGCAGTTCATACAGGGGGCGAGGTTCACCCCTCCACTTT. Protein product: CASSSYRGRGSPLHF.

The chain couples TRBV3-1 to TRBJ2-5, with 7 positions matching TRBD1. CDR3 length: 16 amino acids. Germline CDR1 LGHDT, CDR2 YNNKEL (reference sequence). V trimming: 3 bases; J trimming: 1 base; junction bases outside the gene matches: 8. The CDR3 sequence: CASSHLTGSIQETQYF. CDR3 sequence (DNA): TGTGCCAGCAGCCACTTGACAGGGTCAATCCAAGAGACCCAGTACTTC.

This clonotype was counted only a few times. This chain links TRBV4-1 with TRBJ1-2, with D hard to call. Germline CDR1 is MGHRA and CDR2 is YSYEKL. The length of the CDR3 is 14 residues. Between the trimmed V and J ends, which lost 1 base and 2 bases, there was a span of 8 bases. The CDR3 nucleotides read TGCGCCAGCAGCCAAGTCATTACAAACTATGGCTACACCTTC. This gives the protein CASSQVITNYGYTF.

V is TRBV7-9 and J is TRBJ1-2; D is unclear. Trimming shortened V by 4 bases and J by 8 bases, and 8 bases separated the two germline ends. The V gene's germline CDR1 is SEHNR and CDR2 FQNEAQ (reference sequence). The CDR3 is made up of 11 amino acids. The CDR3 region is CASSSLEGYTF. CDR3 nucleotides: TGTGCCAGCAGCTCACTAGAGGGCTACACCTTC. Together with reference TRBV7-9 and TRBJ1-2, the CDR3 gives the full variable domain: DTGVSQNPRHKITKRGQNVTFRCDPISEHNRLYWYRQTLGQGPEFLTYFQNEAQLEKSRLLSDRFSAERPKGSFSTLEIQRTEQGDSAMYLCASSSLEGYTFGSGTRLTVV.